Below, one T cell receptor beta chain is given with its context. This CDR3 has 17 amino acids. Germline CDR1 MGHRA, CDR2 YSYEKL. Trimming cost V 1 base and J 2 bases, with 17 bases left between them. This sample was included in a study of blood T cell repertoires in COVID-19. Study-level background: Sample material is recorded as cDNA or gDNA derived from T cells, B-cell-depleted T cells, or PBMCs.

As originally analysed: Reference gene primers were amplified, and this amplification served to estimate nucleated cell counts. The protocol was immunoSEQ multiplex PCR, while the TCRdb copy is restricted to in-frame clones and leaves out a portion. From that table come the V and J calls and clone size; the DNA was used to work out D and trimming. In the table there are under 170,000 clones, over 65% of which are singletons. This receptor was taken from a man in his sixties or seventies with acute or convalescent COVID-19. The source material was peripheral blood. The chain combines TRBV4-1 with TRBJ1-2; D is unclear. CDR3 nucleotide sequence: TGCGCCAGCAGCCAAGGTTCAGGATTCAGAAACAACTATGGCTACACCTTC. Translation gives CASSQGSGFRNNYGYTF.